This is a list of T cell receptor beta chains from one sample in a study of circulating CD8 cells and anti-PD-1 response in melanoma. TCRdb processed the reads anew with MiXCR; each CDR3 protein has one entry. The sample records 600 to 700 distinct CDR3 sequences, 9.5% to 13% being singletons. The sample consisted of CD8+ T cells from PBMCs, taken at baseline or after one month of anti-PD-1 therapy (not recorded which). These receptors all stem from a human donor with melanoma. CDR3s include the opening cysteine and the closing phenylalanine or tryptophan. D genes are given only for firm matches. The size field is filled for only some rows; it gives once, few, many or a size class.

D gene	V gene	clone size	J gene	CDR3 DNA	CDR3 protein
.	TRBV11-2	.	TRBJ1-2	TGTGCCAGCAGCCACCTGGGCGGGGGCGTGTTAGATGGCTACACCTTC	CASSHLGGGVLDGYTF
TRBD2	TRBV29-1	medium-sized	TRBJ2-2	TGCAGCGTTGCCCGGGGGGCGAACACCGGGGAGCTGTTTTTT	CSVARGANTGELFF
.	TRBV4-2	large	TRBJ2-1	TGTGCCAGCAGCCAAACTTTGGGTCCCGGTGCGCAGTTCTTC	CASSQTLGPGAQFF
TRBD2	TRBV11-1	large	TRBJ2-2	TGTGCCAGCAGCCCCGGGGGGTGGAACACCGGGGAGCTGTTTTTT	CASSPGGWNTGELFF
.	TRBV7-9	large	TRBJ2-1	TGTGCCAGCAGCTTACAGGACAATGAGCAGTTCTTC	CASSLQDNEQFF
TRBD1	TRBV29-1	medium-sized	TRBJ1-1	TGCAGCGTTGAAGACGACAGGGGGGATGAAGCTTTCTTT	CSVEDDRGDEAFF
.	TRBV27	medium-sized	TRBJ2-1	TGTGCCAGCAGTCCTGCGGTAGGGGGGGGACGGTACAATGAGCAGTTCTTC	CASSPAVGGGRYNEQFF
.	TRBV10-3	medium-sized	TRBJ2-7	TGTGCCACCGCTCGGACAGCCTCCTACGAGCAGTACTTC	CATARTASYEQYF
.	TRBV5-5	large	TRBJ2-7	TGTGCCAGCAGCTTGGAAGTGTCAGGGACCCACGAGCAGTACTTC	CASSLEVSGTHEQYF
TRBD2	TRBV19	medium-sized	TRBJ2-1	TGTGCCAGTAGTCGGACTAGCGGGTCCTACAATGAGCAGTTCTTC	CASSRTSGSYNEQFF
.	TRBV5-4	.	TRBJ1-2	TGTGCCAGCAGCTTCGGTGCCAGGAACTATGGCTACACCTTC	CASSFGARNYGYTF
.	TRBV29-1	medium-sized	TRBJ1-4	TGCAGCGTTGACGGAGGGGGTAATGAAAAACTGTTTTTT	CSVDGGGNEKLFF
.	TRBV2	.	TRBJ2-5	TGTGCCAGCAGTGGTAGGGTTCATTTGTACCAAGAGACCCAGTACTTC	CASSGRVHLYQETQYF
TRBD1	TRBV19	medium-sized	TRBJ2-7	TGTGCCAGTAGTGCGGGACAGGACTACGAGCAGTACTTC	CASSAGQDYEQYF
TRBD1	TRBV6-5	medium-sized	TRBJ1-1	TGTGCCAGCAGTGCGGACAGGATTGAAGCTTTCTTT	CASSADRIEAFF
.	TRBV7-9	medium-sized	TRBJ2-7	TGTGCCAGCAGCTTAGATAATCGGGCTGAGCAGTACTTC	CASSLDNRAEQYF
TRBD1	TRBV19	few	TRBJ2-7	TGTGCCAGTAGTATAGCAGGGGGCGGGACCTACGAGCAGTACTTC	CASSIAGGGTYEQYF
.	TRBV24-1	.	TRBJ1-2	TGTGCCACCAGCCACGCAGAAGGTGGGGGCTACACCTTC	CATSHAEGGGYTF
.	TRBV10-3	medium-sized	TRBJ1-1	TGTGCCATCAGTGAGTCGAAGCTCACTGAAGCTTTCTTT	CAISESKLTEAFF
.	TRBV28	.	TRBJ2-7	TGTGCCAGCAGTCCACTCTACGAGCAGTACTTC	CASSPLYEQYF
.	TRBV19	medium-sized	TRBJ1-1	TGTGCCAGTAGTATAGGGAACACTGAAGCTTTCTTT	CASSIGNTEAFF
.	TRBV7-9	large	TRBJ2-1	TGTGCCAGCAGCGGGCTACGGGGTAGCTCCTACAATGAGCAGTTCTTC	CASSGLRGSSYNEQFF
TRBD2	TRBV19	large	TRBJ2-1	TGTGCCAGTAGTATGACTAGCGGGGACTACAATGAGCAGTTCTTC	CASSMTSGDYNEQFF
.	TRBV12-3/TRBV12-4	medium-sized	TRBJ2-5	TGTGCCAGCAGGCCTGGACTGGAAGAGACCCAGTACTTC	CASRPGLEETQYF
.	TRBV19	large	TRBJ1-1	TGTGCCAGCAAGACGGGGATCGCTGAAGCTTTCTTT	CASKTGIAEAFF
TRBD1	TRBV27	large	TRBJ1-2	TGTGCCAGCAGTTTACAGGGGGCAAACTATGGCTACACCTTC	CASSLQGANYGYTF
.	TRBV27	medium-sized	TRBJ2-2	TGTGCCAGCAGTTTCAACACCGGGGAGCTGTTTTTT	CASSFNTGELFF
TRBD1	TRBV2	few	TRBJ2-7	TGTGCCAGCAGCATTATCACTGACGTAACAGGGGGCCACGAGCAGTACTTC	CASSIITDVTGGHEQYF
TRBD2	TRBV4-1	medium-sized	TRBJ2-7	TGCGCCAGCAGCCCTTGGGGGGGCTCCTACGAGCAGTACTTC	CASSPWGGSYEQYF
.	TRBV18	.	TRBJ1-3	TGCGCCAGCTCACCACCAGGAGGAAACACCATATATTTT	CASSPPGGNTIYF
TRBD1	TRBV24-1	.	TRBJ1-2	TGTGCCACCAGTGACAGGGGGAAGAACTATGGCTACACCTTT	CATSDRGKNYGYTF
TRBD2	TRBV27	.	TRBJ2-7	TGTGCCAGCAGTTTATCGCCGGGGGGAAGATCCAACGAGCAGTACTTC	CASSLSPGGRSNEQYF
.	TRBV19	.	TRBJ2-1	TGTGCCAGTAGTCCAGGCTCTTACAATGAGCAGTCCTTC	CASSPGSYNEQSF
.	TRBV21-1	few	TRBJ2-1	TGTGCCAGCAGCAAAAATTCTAGCGGGGGGAACGATGAGCAGTTCTTC	CASSKNSSGGNDEQFF
.	TRBV28	.	TRBJ2-7	TGTGCCAACAGTCCACTCTACGAGCAGTACTTC	CANSPLYEQYF
TRBD1	TRBV7-3	.	TRBJ2-5	TGTGCCAGCAGCTTAAAAGGGGGCGGAGATCAAGAGACCCAGTACTTC	CASSLKGGGDQETQYF